This T cell receptor beta chain was documented in a study of blood T cell repertoires in COVID-19. Study in general: Material from acute and convalescent COVID-19 was sourced from the United States, Italy and Spain. Sample material is recorded as cDNA or gDNA derived from T cells, B-cell-depleted T cells, or PBMCs.

This clone was recorded once. Using immunoSEQ multiplex PCR, the repertoire was profiled, and TCRdb retains in-frame clones only, with some absent. The sample has tens of thousands of clones; approximately 79% are singletons. From germline, CDR1 is MNHEY and CDR2 SVGEGT. This CDR3 contains 14 residues. Deletions cut 2 bases from V and 3 bases from J, with 11 bases between. The sequenced material came from peripheral blood. V and J are TRBV6-2 or TRBV6-3 and TRBJ2-7; a possible D gene is TRBD1 (5 bases). The receptor was derived from a man in his fifties or sixties with acute or convalescent COVID-19. The CDR3 nucleotides read TGTGCCAGCAGTTACGGTCAGGGTAACTACGAGCAGTACTTC. It specifies CASSYGQGNYEQYF.